This is a list of T cell receptor beta chains from one sample in a study of T cells after yellow fever vaccination. One entry per CDR3 protein results from TCRdb running MiXCR on the 5' RACE reads. The sample records approximately 22,000 distinct CDR3 sequences, around 5% being singletons. The source material was PBMCs, either bulk or a sorted T-cell subset (CD4+, CD8+, memory, or dextramer-sorted; not recorded which), sampled roughly 46 days after the first yellow fever vaccination. Receptors were obtained from a man aged 18 to 29 who received the YFV17D yellow fever vaccine. CDR3s include the opening cysteine and the closing phenylalanine or tryptophan.

TRBJ1-1 TRBV5-6 CASCFVTVGQAFF
TRBJ1-2 TRBV7-9 CASSSWVVTNYGYTF
TRBJ2-5 TRBV5-1 CASSLAEGGIQETQYF
TRBJ2-6 TRBV5-5 CASSRTGFSSGANVLTF
TRBJ2-3 TRBV5-4 CASSIGGDTQYF
TRBJ1-2 TRBV19 CASRRSPMAGYTF
TRBJ2-3 TRBV20-1 CSARGDSGNDKYF
TRBJ2-3 TRBV7-9 CASSRSTPPTITDTQYF
TRBJ1-5 TRBV4-2 CASSVQGNQPQHF
TRBJ2-6 TRBV27 CASSFGSGANVLTF
TRBJ1-1 TRBV20-1 CSARDAGQGHYAEAFF
TRBJ2-2 TRBV27 CASSLSGLAGVTGELFF
TRBJ2-1 TRBV24-1 CATSDGSGQFF
TRBJ1-5 TRBV20-1 CSAASGTVNQPQHF
TRBJ2-5 TRBV7-9 CASSYWAVQETQYF
TRBJ2-7 TRBV6-1 CASRPGRSNSYEQYF
TRBJ2-2 TRBV11-3 CASSLDRGNTGELFF
TRBJ1-3 TRBV4-1 CASSQAGSGNTIYF
TRBJ2-1 TRBV13 CASSTRQGFLNEQFF
TRBJ2-1 TRBV7-3 CASSLNRGFYNEQFF
TRBJ2-1 TRBV2 CASPRGTTGYEQFF
TRBJ2-5 TRBV4-3 CASSQGTYQETQYF
TRBJ2-7 TRBV5-1 CASSRLDRSSYEQYF
TRBJ2-5 TRBV5-1 CASSLPLAGVGYQETQYF
TRBJ1-1 TRBV20-1 CSAKGTTEAFF
TRBJ2-3 TRBV10-2 CASSDGLAGDTQYF
TRBJ1-1 TRBV5-1 CASSRRPDGWIRVNTEAFF
TRBJ1-6 TRBV19 CASKYRGRNSPLHF
TRBJ2-5 TRBV12-3/TRBV12-4 CASSFSGGQETQYF
TRBJ2-3 TRBV9 CASSVSGGLTSRDTQYF
TRBJ2-2 TRBV11-2 CASSRPRGRIGELFF
TRBJ1-6 TRBV20-1 CSASPGSRIPLHF
TRBJ2-1 TRBV3-1 CASSQVPETGVSEQFF
TRBJ2-5 TRBV9 CASSVGGGAWETQYF
TRBJ2-5 TRBV4-3 CASSQELAGIETQYF
TRBJ1-2 TRBV11-2 CASSIPGAPYGYTF
TRBJ1-5 TRBV19 CASSKGTAYQPQHF
TRBJ2-5 TRBV4-1 CASSQPRTSQTQYF
TRBJ2-3 TRBV5-1 CASSSDSSGGAFPQYF
TRBJ2-2 TRBV10-1 CASARDTFYHPNTGELFF
TRBJ2-3 TRBV24-1 CATSEPRGPGDTQYF
TRBJ2-4 TRBV7-2 CASSYQGRAKNIQYF
TRBJ2-5 TRBV20-1 CSARDSASRDWETQYF
TRBJ2-3 TRBV4-3 CASSPLAGLSTDTQYF
TRBJ2-7 TRBV5-4 CASSFTDEQYF
TRBJ2-7 TRBV21-1 CASTKGNSGASYEQYF
TRBJ2-2 TRBV5-4 CASSPQRGTTGELFF
TRBJ2-7 TRBV6-1 CASSRVNLGSYEQYF
TRBJ1-1 TRBV11-2 CASSVTGIGRAFF
TRBJ2-1 TRBV2 CASSAIGLAAYNEQFF
TRBJ2-7 TRBV7-8 CASSFDPTGTGTSYEQYF
TRBJ2-1 TRBV6-1 CASSDPSGGINEQFF
TRBJ1-6 TRBV5-6 CASSLGLGGSPLHF
TRBJ2-3 TRBV4-3 CASSQGNSHTDTQYF